The 14 T cell receptor beta chains listed next were all sequenced from one sample in a study of PD-1 blockade in classical Hodgkin lymphoma. Here immunoSEQ multiplex PCR was the method, and the copy in TCRdb shows in-frame clones only, minus some. The data contain approximately 18,000 clones, roughly 60% of them singletons. Each patient experienced a relapse that followed autologous stem cell transplantation, and brentuximab vedotin exposure varied. This sample comprised peripheral blood mononuclear cells (PBMCs), obtained before the second cycle of nivolumab. These receptors originate from a human donor with classical Hodgkin lymphoma.

The rearrangement uses TRBV7-9 and TRBJ2-1, with D possibly TRBD1 on 6 matching bases. V dropped 0 bases and J dropped 2 bases, with 11 bases sitting between them. This CDR3 contains 16 residues. Germline V gene sequence: CDR1 SEHNR, CDR2 FQNEAQ (reference sequence). The CDR3 sequence: CASSLALGDTYNEQFF. The CDR3 DNA reads TGTGCCAGCAGCTTAGCCCTTGGGGACACCTACAATGAGCAGTTCTTC.

The chain uses TRBV7-2 and TRBJ2-7, with TRBD1 identical over 9 bases. The germline V gene has CDR1 SGHTA and CDR2 FQGNSA. The J segment lost 3 bases and the V segment lost 6 bases, leaving 6 bases of the junction unmatched. The CDR3 is made up of 14 amino acids. CDR3 protein: CASSPDRGFYEQYF. In nucleotides, the CDR3 is TGTGCCAGCAGTCCCGACAGGGGGTTCTACGAGCAGTACTTC. The whole variable domain, remainder taken from reference TRBV7-2 and TRBJ2-7, is GAGVSQSPSNKVTEKGKDVELRCDPISGHTALYWYRQSLGQGLEFLIYFQGNSAPDKSGLPSDRFSAERTGGSVSTLTIQRTQQEDSAVYLCASSPDRGFYEQYFGPGTRLTVT.

This chain joins TRBV5-4 and TRBJ2-1; 11 nucleotides match TRBD2. CDR1 is SGHNT and CDR2 is YYREEE in the germline V gene (reference sequence). The CDR3 contains 15 residues. The J segment lost 5 bases and the V segment lost 1 base, leaving 2 bases of the junction unmatched. The CDR3 reads CASSLPTSGNNEQFF. The CDR3 nucleotides read TGTGCCAGCAGCTTGCCGACTAGCGGGAACAATGAGCAGTTCTTC.

The J gene is TRBJ2-7, the V gene TRBV29-1; perhaps TRBD1 as D (6 bases). Per the germline V gene, CDR1 is SQVTM and CDR2 is ANQGSEA. The CDR3 contains 17 residues. V lost 1 base and J lost 4, with 23 bases in between. Here the CDR3 reads CSVEGGGPWGRPYEQYF. The CDR3 DNA is TGCAGCGTTGAAGGGGGCGGTCCATGGGGGCGCCCTTACGAGCAGTACTTC.

CDR3 sequence (DNA): TGTGCCAGCAGCGTAGCACATTCCGGCTCCTACAATGAGCAGTTCTTC. It codes for CASSVAHSGSYNEQFF. The gene calls are TRBV9 and TRBJ2-1, with no clear D. Trimming took off 0 bases at V and 0 bases at J, with 10 bases between the two ends. Germline loops: CDR1 SGDLS, CDR2 YYNGEE. The CDR3 covers 16 residues.

The J gene is TRBJ2-7, the V gene TRBV7-9, with TRBD2 identical over 7 bases. The CDR3 covers 15 residues. Trimming removed 5 bases from V and 0 bases from J; junction bases left unmatched: 7. Germline loops: CDR1 SEHNR, CDR2 FQNEAQ (reference sequence). The CDR3 region has the DNA TGTGCCAGCAGCCCGTTGGGCGGGAGCTCCTACGAGCAGTACTTC. It encodes CASSPLGGSSYEQYF.

This clone appeared a few times. The V gene is TRBV2, the J gene TRBJ1-2; D is uncertain. With 6 bases removed from V and 3 bases from J, the gap between germline ends came to 11 bases. The CDR3 runs 13 residues. Germline CDR1 SNHLY, CDR2 FYNNEI. The CDR3 reads CASRGPPYYGYTF. CDR3 sequence (DNA): TGTGCCAGCAGGGGTCCTCCATACTATGGCTACACCTTC. Looking up the rest from reference TRBV2 and TRBJ1-2 gives the full variable domain: EPEVTQTPSHQVTQMGQEVILRCVPISNHLYFYWYRQILGQKVEFLVSFYNNEISEKSEIFDDQFSVERPDGSNFTLKIRSTKLEDSAMYFCASRGPPYYGYTFGSGTRLTVV.

This clone was counted only a few times. The chain has TRBV29-1 and TRBJ1-1; 8 bases are shared with TRBD1. In germline, CDR1 is SQVTM, CDR2 ANQGSEA. V lost 7 bases to trimming and J lost 6 bases; unmatched junction nucleotides: 7. This CDR3 is built from 12 residues. The CDR3 sequence: CSASGQGAEAFF. In DNA, the CDR3 is TGCAGCGCCTCCGGACAGGGCGCTGAAGCTTTCTTT.

The chain is built from TRBV28 and TRBJ2-7; 8 positions match TRBD1. The CDR3 is 14 amino acids. Germline lookup yields CDR1 MDHEN and CDR2 SYDVKM. V lost 4 bases and J lost 4; bases outside the gene matches: 6. CDR3 DNA sequence: TGTGCCAGCAGTTCCTTGACAGGGGCTTACGAGCAGTACTTC. The encoded protein is CASSSLTGAYEQYF.

This sequence joins TRBV6-1 and TRBJ2-5; D possibly corresponds to TRBD2 (5 bases). Trimming removed 5 bases at V and 0 bases at J, with 7 bases between. Germline V gene sequence: CDR1 MNHNS, CDR2 SASEGT. There are 13 residues in the CDR3. Written as DNA, the CDR3 is TGTGCCAGCAGTCTGGACTACCAAGAGACCCAGTACTTC. This codes for CASSLDYQETQYF.

This chain uses TRBV9 with TRBJ2-1, with D maybe TRBD1 (6 bases). This CDR3 spans 16 amino acids. The germline V gene encodes CDR1 SGDLS and CDR2 YYNGEE. Trimming removed 2 bases from V and 2 bases from J, with 14 bases in between. The CDR3 here is CASSVTDSRTYNEQFF. DNA of the CDR3: TGTGCCAGCAGCGTCACGGACAGTCGCACCTACAATGAGCAGTTCTTC.

The chain couples TRBV4-2 to TRBJ2-5; possible D gene TRBD2, 5 bases. The DNA matches TRBJ2-7 better at its end, which makes the J call doubtful. This CDR3 contains 14 residues. Germline V CDR1 and CDR2: LGHNA, YNFKEQ. The CDR3 spells CASSQGERSYEQYF. The CDR3 coding sequence is TGTGCCAGCAGCCAAGGGGAGCGGAGCTACGAGCAGTACTTC.

This clone occurred a few times. This rearrangement joins TRBV9 to TRBJ2-7; 7 positions match TRBD1. CDR3 length equals 14 residues. Germline loops: CDR1 SGDLS, CDR2 YYNGEE. The V and J ends lost 2 bases and 3 bases, in that order; junction bases with no gene match: 5. CDR3 in amino acids: CASSVRDSYYEQYF. The CDR3 nucleotides read TGTGCCAGCAGCGTCCGGGACAGTTACTACGAGCAGTACTTC. Based on the CDR3 plus reference TRBV9 and TRBJ2-7, the full variable domain is DSGVTQTPKHLITATGQRVTLRCSPRSGDLSVYWYQQSLDQGLQFLIQYYNGEERAKGNILERFSAQQFPDLHSELNLSSLELGDSALYFCASSVRDSYYEQYFGPGTRLTVT.

This chain uses TRBV7-3 with TRBJ2-2, with 11 bases lining up with TRBD2. This CDR3 contains 16 residues. The V gene's germline CDR1 is SGHTA and CDR2 FQGTGA. Trimming at V came to 4 bases and at J to 1 base, leaving 2 bases not matched to a gene. CDR3 nucleotides: TGTGCCAGCAGCTCCACTAGCGGGGGGAACACCGGGGAGCTGTTTTTT. It encodes CASSSTSGGNTGELFF.